This is a list of T cell receptor beta chains from one sample in a study of tumour-infiltrating T cells in Burkitt lymphoma. Only in-frame clones appear in the TCRdb table, and some are missing; sequencing was by immunoSEQ multiplex PCR. The table lists about 6,600 clones, over 75% of them singletons, with 11% in the top ten. Sequencing input: tumor tissue. The source of these receptors is a human donor with Burkitt lymphoma. Both conserved end residues are part of each CDR3. Each record gives: V gene, J gene, CDR3 protein.

TRBV27	TRBJ2-7	CASSRLTGGAGQYF
TRBV27	TRBJ2-2	CASSLSRGTRELFF
TRBV19	TRBJ2-7	CASSTRTSGLYEQYF
TRBV7-1	TRBJ2-2	CASSVGGTGVTGELFF
TRBV27	TRBJ2-7	CASSLSADRLGTSGTTYEQYF
TRBV5-1	TRBJ2-1	CASSSYNEQFF
TRBV30	TRBJ1-1	CAWSVRGGAKAFF
TRBV7-2	TRBJ2-7	CASSGDTWDYEQYF
TRBV28	TRBJ1-4	CASSSTPLTREKLFF
TRBV7-9	TRBJ1-2	CASSPSGSYGYTF
TRBV2	TRBJ2-5	CASSWDQETQYF
TRBV7-6	TRBJ2-7	CASSFSQGRVQYF
TRBV10-3	TRBJ2-1	CAISEATDSNEQFF
TRBV7-8	TRBJ2-5	CASLREGRQETQYF
TRBV7-8	TRBJ2-2	CASSLGNTGELFF
TRBV9	TRBJ1-1	CASSISWTGATEAFF
TRBV6-4	TRBJ2-3	CPKEGPDTQYF
TRBV4-2	TRBJ2-3	CASSGRLAASTDTQYF
TRBV7-3	TRBJ2-5	CASSLMGRGETQYF
TRBV7-2	TRBJ2-3	CASSLFLGRGRTDTQYF
TRBV5-1	TRBJ2-1	CASSSTGTGINEQFF
TRBV2	TRBJ2-2	CASSVRDRLTPGELFF
TRBV6-4	TRBJ2-5	CASSRTSIETQYF
TRBV27	TRBJ1-2	CASSTQGANYGYTF
TRBV5-1	TRBJ1-5	CASSLVPGDNNQPQHF
TRBV29-1	TRBJ2-3	CSVESGGDTQYF
TRBV19	TRBJ1-5	CASSTNPNQPQHF
TRBV5-4	TRBJ2-2	CASSRDRVNTGELFF
TRBV25-1	TRBJ2-7	CASSEGAGTGYEQYF
TRBV5-1	TRBJ1-5	CASSLDPGGQPQHF
TRBV15	TRBJ1-3	CATSRVGVAGNTIYF
TRBV9	TRBJ2-7	CASSVGTGRRDEQYF
TRBV11-2	TRBJ1-1	CATISGTGDTEAFF